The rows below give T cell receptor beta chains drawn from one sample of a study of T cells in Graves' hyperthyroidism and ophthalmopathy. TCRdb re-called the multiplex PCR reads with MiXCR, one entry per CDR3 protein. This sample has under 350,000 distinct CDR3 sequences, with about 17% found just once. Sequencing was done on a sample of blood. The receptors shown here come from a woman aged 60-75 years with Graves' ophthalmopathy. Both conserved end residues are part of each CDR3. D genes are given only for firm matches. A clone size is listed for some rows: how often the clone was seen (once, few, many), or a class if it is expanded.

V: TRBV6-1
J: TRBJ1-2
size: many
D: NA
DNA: TGTGCCAGCAGTGAATGGTTCTCCTCTGTGCGATACACCTTC
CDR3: CASSEWFSSVRYTF

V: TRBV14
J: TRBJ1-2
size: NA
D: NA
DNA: TGTGCCAGCAGCCTATCCTACCCCCAAGCTAACTATGGCTACACCTTC
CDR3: CASSLSYPQANYGYTF

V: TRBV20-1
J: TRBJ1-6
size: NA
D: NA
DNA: TGCAGTGCTATAAAGGACGAGGGAAATTCACCCCTCCACTTT
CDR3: CSAIKDEGNSPLHF

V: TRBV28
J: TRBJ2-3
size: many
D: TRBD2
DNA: TGTGCCAGCACCCTAGCGGGAGATGAAAATACGCAGTATTTT
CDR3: CASTLAGDENTQYF

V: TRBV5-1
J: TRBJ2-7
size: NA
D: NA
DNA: TGCGCCAGCAGCTTGGGACCGCTATCTCCCTACGAGCAGTACTTC
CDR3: CASSLGPLSPYEQYF

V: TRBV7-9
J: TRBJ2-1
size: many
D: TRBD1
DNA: TGTGCCAGCAGCTTAGCCGATGGGGACAGGGGTTTCGACAATGAGCAGTTCTTC
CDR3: CASSLADGDRGFDNEQFF

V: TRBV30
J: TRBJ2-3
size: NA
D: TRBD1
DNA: TGTGCCCGGGGACAGGGGGCCTCAGATACGCAGTATTTT
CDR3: CARGQGASDTQYF

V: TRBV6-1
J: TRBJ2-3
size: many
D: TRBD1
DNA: TGTGCCAGCAGTGAATTGTCGACAGGGACCACAGATACGCAGTATTTT
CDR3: CASSELSTGTTDTQYF

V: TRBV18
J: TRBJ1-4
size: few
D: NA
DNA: TGTGCCAGCTCACCACTCGGACAGTTAGCCACTAATGAAAAACTGTTTTTT
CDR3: CASSPLGQLATNEKLFF

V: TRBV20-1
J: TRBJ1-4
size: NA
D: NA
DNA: TGCAGTGCTCCCGAGAGCCGTAGGGTCGAAAAACTGTTTTTT
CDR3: CSAPESRRVEKLFF

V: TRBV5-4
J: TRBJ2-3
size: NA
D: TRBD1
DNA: TGTGCCAGCAGCACGGGGACAGGGGGCCCAGATACGCAGTATTTT
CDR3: CASSTGTGGPDTQYF

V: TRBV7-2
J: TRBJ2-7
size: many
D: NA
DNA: TGTGCCAGCAGCTCCGGGTCATCCCCCTACGAGCAGTACTTC
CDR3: CASSSGSSPYEQYF

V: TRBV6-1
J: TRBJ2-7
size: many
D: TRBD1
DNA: TGTGCCAGCAGTCGAAGTGGGACAGGGTTGTTCGAGCAGTACTTC
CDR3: CASSRSGTGLFEQYF

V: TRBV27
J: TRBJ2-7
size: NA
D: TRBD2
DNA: TGTGCCAGCAGATTTAGCGGGAGGGTAGACGAGCAGTACTTC
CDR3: CASRFSGRVDEQYF

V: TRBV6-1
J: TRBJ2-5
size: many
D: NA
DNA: TGTGCCAGCAGATCTCAAGGTGTGGTGCAAGAGACCCAGTACTTC
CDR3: CASRSQGVVQETQYF

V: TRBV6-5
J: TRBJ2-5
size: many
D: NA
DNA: TGTGCCAGCAGTTACTCGAATCAGGGTATGCCCCAGTACTTC
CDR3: CASSYSNQGMPQYF

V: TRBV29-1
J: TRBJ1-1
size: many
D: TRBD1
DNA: TGCAGCGTATCACAGGGGGTGAACACTGAAGCTTTCTTT
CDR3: CSVSQGVNTEAFF

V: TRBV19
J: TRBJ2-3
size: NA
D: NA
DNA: TGTGCCAGTGGGGGCACAGATACGCAGTATTTT
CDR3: CASGGTDTQYF

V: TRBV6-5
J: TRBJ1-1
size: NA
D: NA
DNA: TGTGCCAGCAGTTACAACGGAGACACAGGGAACACTGAAGCTTTCTTT
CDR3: CASSYNGDTGNTEAFF

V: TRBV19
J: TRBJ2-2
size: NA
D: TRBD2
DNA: TGTGCCAGTAGTATAGGAAGCGGGAGGTTCACCGGGGAGCTGTTTTTT
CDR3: CASSIGSGRFTGELFF

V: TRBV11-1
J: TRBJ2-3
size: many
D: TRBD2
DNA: TGTGCCAGCAGCCCCGGACTAGCGGCTAGCACAGATACGCAGTATTTT
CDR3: CASSPGLAASTDTQYF

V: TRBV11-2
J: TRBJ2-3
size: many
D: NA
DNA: TGTGCCAGCAGCTTAGGATCAGATACGCAGTATTTT
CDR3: CASSLGSDTQYF

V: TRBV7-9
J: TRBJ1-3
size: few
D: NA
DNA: TGTGCCAGCAGCCCACTAGGGCAGGCGTCTGGAAACACCATATATTTT
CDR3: CASSPLGQASGNTIYF

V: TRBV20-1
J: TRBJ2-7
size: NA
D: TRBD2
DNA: TGCAGTGCTTACACTAGCGCGAGGGGTTACGAGCAGTACTTC
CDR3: CSAYTSARGYEQYF

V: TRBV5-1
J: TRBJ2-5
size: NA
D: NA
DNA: TGCGCCAGCAGCTTCCAGGGGAAAGAGACCCAGTACTTC
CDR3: CASSFQGKETQYF

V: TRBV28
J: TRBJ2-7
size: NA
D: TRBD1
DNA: TGTGCCAGCAGCCCCGACAGGGACGATACCTACGAGCAGTACTTC
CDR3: CASSPDRDDTYEQYF

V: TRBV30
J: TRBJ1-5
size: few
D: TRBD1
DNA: TGTGCCTGGAGTGCAGCTGGGACAGGGGGCTTCAATCAGCCCCAGCATTTT
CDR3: CAWSAAGTGGFNQPQHF

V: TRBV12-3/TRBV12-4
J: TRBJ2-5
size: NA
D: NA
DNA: TGTGCCAGCAGTTTATGGGCCGAAGAGACCCAGTACTTC
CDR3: CASSLWAEETQYF

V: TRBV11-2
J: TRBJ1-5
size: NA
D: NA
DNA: TGTGCCAGCAGCTTAGAAATGGGTCAGCCCCAGCATTTT
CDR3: CASSLEMGQPQHF

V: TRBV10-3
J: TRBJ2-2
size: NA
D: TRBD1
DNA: TGTGCCAACAGGGGGCTGAACACCGGGGAGCTGTTTTTT
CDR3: CANRGLNTGELFF

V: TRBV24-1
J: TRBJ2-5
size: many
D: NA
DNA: TGTGCCACCAGTGATTCCGAGACCCAGTACTTC
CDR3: CATSDSETQYF

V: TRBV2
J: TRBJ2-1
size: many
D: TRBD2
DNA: TGTGCCAGCACTAGCGGGGACTACAATGAGCAGTTCTTC
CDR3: CASTSGDYNEQFF

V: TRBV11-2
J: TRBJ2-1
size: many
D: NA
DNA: TGTGCCAGCAGCTTCACGGGGATAGGGGGTAATGAGCAGTTCTTC
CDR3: CASSFTGIGGNEQFF

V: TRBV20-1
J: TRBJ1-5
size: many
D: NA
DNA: TGCAGTGCTAGAGAGGGAGGCTCCTCAGCACAGCCCCAGCATTTT
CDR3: CSAREGGSSAQPQHF

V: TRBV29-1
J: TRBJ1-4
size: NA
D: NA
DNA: TGCAGCGTTCACCGATTGGGTAATGAAAAACTGTTTTTT
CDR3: CSVHRLGNEKLFF